The 17 T cell receptor beta chains listed next were all sequenced from one sample in a study of T cells in Graves' hyperthyroidism and ophthalmopathy. There were TCR beta CDR3 regions amplified from RNA transcripts. The TCR CDR3 was amplified in a first-round RT-PCR using the HTBI primer set. TCRdb processed the multiplex PCR reads anew with MiXCR; each CDR3 protein has one entry. Of hundreds of thousands of distinct CDR3 sequences in the sample, approximately 14% were seen once. Sequencing used blood. The receptor source for this set is a woman aged 60-75 years with Graves' ophthalmopathy.

This clonotype was seen ten or more times. The V and J genes are TRBV7-9 and TRBJ2-3, with a weak D call TRBD1 (5 bases). Germline V gives CDR1 SEHNR, CDR2 FQNEAQ (reference sequence). The CDR3 extends over 14 amino acids. V lost 5 bases, J lost 0 bases, and 9 bases lay in between. The CDR3 DNA reads TGTGCCAGCAGCCAAAGACAGAGCACAGATACGCAGTATTTT. Its translation: CASSQRQSTDTQYF.

This clonotype was seen many times. The chain joins TRBV20-1 to TRBJ2-1, with unresolved D. Germline V gene lookup returns CDR1 DFQATT and CDR2 SNEGSKA (reference sequence). V was trimmed by 1 base and J by 9 bases, leaving 10 bases between them. The CDR3 length is 12 residues. CDR3 sequence reads: CSARGPAGEQFF. CDR3 bases: TGCAGTGCTAGAGGACCAGCTGGTGAGCAGTTCTTC.

In its sample, this clonotype was seen a few times. V and J are TRBV20-1 and TRBJ2-4, with D perhaps matching TRBD1 or TRBD2 (5 bases each). Germline V gives CDR1 DFQATT, CDR2 SNEGSKA (reference sequence). The CDR3 runs 12 residues. V gave up 5 bases and J gave up 7 bases, with 12 bases separating them. CDR3 amino acids: CSAPGRVNIQYF. CDR3 DNA sequence: TGCAGTGCTCCGGGACGCGTGAACATTCAGTACTTC.

This clonotype has more than one count but fewer than ten. The chain links TRBV25-1 to TRBJ2-3; TRBD1 agrees at 11 bases. This CDR3 contains 16 residues. Germline CDR1 and CDR2: MGHDK and SYGVNS. V trimming: 4 bases; J trimming: 4 bases; junction bases outside the gene matches: 7. The CDR3 loop reads CASSGGQGAWPDTQYF. CDR3 sequence (DNA): TGTGCCAGCAGTGGCGGACAGGGGGCTTGGCCAGATACGCAGTATTTT.

On this clonotype itself: A much larger clonotype is one base distant, so this may be a read error. The CDR3 does not end in the conserved phenylalanine or tryptophan, so this is likely a read error. V usage is TRBV11-2 and J usage is TRBJ2-6; D gene uncertain. Germline V lookup: CDR1 SGHAT, CDR2 FQNNGV. V was shortened by 5 bases and J by 2 bases, with 10 bases between the two germline ends. CDR3 size: 15 residues. The DNA for the CDR3 is TGTGCCAGCAGCGACCGGAGAGCTGGGGCCAACGTCCTGACTTCC. Amino acids: CASSDRRAGANVLTS.

This chain connects TRBV20-1 to TRBJ2-1, with TRBD1 matching 8 bases. The germline V gene encodes CDR1 DFQATT and CDR2 SNEGSKA (reference sequence). The CDR3 is made up of 15 amino acids. Trimming removed 3 bases from V and 7 bases from J; junction bases left unmatched: 11. In DNA, the CDR3 is TGCAGTGCTAGGCGGACAGGGAGTATTTGGAATGAGCAGTTCTTC. It encodes CSARRTGSIWNEQFF.

This clonotype has only a few counts. V usage is TRBV12-3 or TRBV12-4 and J usage is TRBJ2-2; either TRBD1 or TRBD2 may supply D (5 bases each). V lost 6 bases to trimming and J lost 10 bases, with 18 bases between them. The CDR3 sequence is 14 residues long. The CDR3 DNA is TGTGCCAGCAGACCCGGGACCCTAGACGCGGAGCTGTTTTTT. The encoded protein is CASRPGTLDAELFF.

This clonotype was observed at least ten times. The chain has TRBV10-1 and TRBJ1-6, with 7 bases aligning to TRBD1. The ends lost 3 bases at V and 12 bases at J; junction bases unmatched: 14. Germline values: CDR1 WNHNN, CDR2 SYGVQD (reference sequence). The length of the CDR3 is 16 residues. CDR3 region: CASSDPRTGLMLPLHF. The CDR3 bases are TGCGCCAGCAGTGACCCGCGGACAGGCCTGATGTTACCCCTCCACTTT.

This clonotype appeared many times. The V and J genes are TRBV20-1 and TRBJ2-3; TRBD2 matches 11 bases. The length of the CDR3 is 16 residues. Trimming at V came to 6 bases and at J to 6 bases, leaving 14 bases not matched to a gene. Germline assignment: CDR1 DFQATT and CDR2 SNEGSKA (reference sequence). CDR3 amino acids: CSASPRLAGHRDTQYF. The CDR3 nucleotides read TGCAGTGCAAGCCCCAGACTAGCGGGGCACCGGGATACGCAGTATTTT.

This clonotype was seen only a few times. The chain combines TRBV12-3 or TRBV12-4 with TRBJ2-1; 8 bases agree with TRBD1. The junction had 12 bases not matched to a gene; V was cut back by 6 bases and J by 8 bases. The length of the CDR3 is 15 residues. The CDR3 DNA follows: TGTGCCAGCAGAGTGACAGGGGTGCATTCCGATGAGCAGTTCTTC. Encoded protein: CASRVTGVHSDEQFF.

DNA of the CDR3: TGCAATACGGGGACAGGGGAGTTTAGCTACACCTTC. Encoded protein: CNTGTGEFSYTF. The chain is built from TRBV20-1 and TRBJ1-2; 10 nucleotides align to TRBD1. The CDR3 is made up of 12 amino acids. Germline V gene data show CDR1 as DFQATT and CDR2 as SNEGSKA (reference sequence).

This clonotype was observed at least ten times. V gene TRBV5-1 combines with J gene TRBJ2-1; maybe TRBD2 (5 bases). Looked up from germline, CDR1 is SGHRS and CDR2 is YFSETQ. The CDR3 sequence is 15 residues long. Trimming took off 3 bases at V and 7 bases at J, with 17 bases between the two ends. Here the CDR3 reads CASSSIASHRNEQFF. As DNA, the CDR3 is TGCGCCAGCAGCTCTATAGCGAGCCATAGGAATGAGCAGTTCTTC.

The V and J genes are TRBV5-1 and TRBJ2-3; no clear D gene. Germline lookup yields CDR1 SGHRS and CDR2 YFSETQ. The CDR3 is made up of 14 amino acids. With 4 bases removed from V and 2 bases from J, the gap between germline ends came to 11 bases. Here the CDR3 DNA reads TGCGCCAGCAGCCGACGGTTAAACACAGATACGCAGTATTTT. Its protein is CASSRRLNTDTQYF.

This clonotype came up many times. The chain recombines TRBV18 with TRBJ2-7; perhaps TRBD1 as D (5 bases). CDR3 size: 15 residues. Germline CDR1 KGHSH, CDR2 LQKENI. V shed 3 bases and J shed 3 bases, with 15 bases lying between them. The CDR3 is CASSPRQGIGYEQYF. As DNA, the CDR3 is TGTGCCAGCTCACCGCGGCAGGGAATAGGCTACGAGCAGTACTTC.

This clonotype was recorded at least ten times. The V and J genes are TRBV6-1 and TRBJ1-4; D call uncertain. The V gene lost 2 bases and the J gene lost 8 bases, with 15 bases spanning the gap. The CDR3 contains 15 residues. The germline gives CDR1 MNHNS, CDR2 SASEGT. The CDR3 DNA reads TGTGCCAGCAGTGAAAGGTTGGACGGGAGGGAAAAACTGTTTTTT. Residues: CASSERLDGREKLFF.

With respect to this clonotype: Germline and junction disagree at one end, which may indicate a read error. J is TRBJ2-6 and V is TRBV6-1; 7 bases line up with TRBD1. The germline CDR1 and CDR2 sequences are MNHNS and SASEGT. The CDR3 is 18 amino acids. Here the CDR3 reads CGSSPWGQTDSGANVLTF. In nucleotides, the CDR3 is TGTGGCAGCAGTCCCTGGGGACAGACAGACTCTGGGGCCAACGTCCTGACTTTC.

The rearrangement links TRBV19 to TRBJ2-3, with 10 bases aligning to TRBD1. Germline loops: CDR1 LNHDA, CDR2 SQIVND (reference sequence). This CDR3 region has 16 residues. With 5 bases clipped from V and 9 bases from J, the junction kept 14 bases outside the gene matches. CDR3 in amino acids: CASSRSGGQGLGTQYF. The CDR3 DNA follows: TGTGCCAGTAGTCGATCTGGGGGACAGGGGTTAGGAACGCAGTATTTT.